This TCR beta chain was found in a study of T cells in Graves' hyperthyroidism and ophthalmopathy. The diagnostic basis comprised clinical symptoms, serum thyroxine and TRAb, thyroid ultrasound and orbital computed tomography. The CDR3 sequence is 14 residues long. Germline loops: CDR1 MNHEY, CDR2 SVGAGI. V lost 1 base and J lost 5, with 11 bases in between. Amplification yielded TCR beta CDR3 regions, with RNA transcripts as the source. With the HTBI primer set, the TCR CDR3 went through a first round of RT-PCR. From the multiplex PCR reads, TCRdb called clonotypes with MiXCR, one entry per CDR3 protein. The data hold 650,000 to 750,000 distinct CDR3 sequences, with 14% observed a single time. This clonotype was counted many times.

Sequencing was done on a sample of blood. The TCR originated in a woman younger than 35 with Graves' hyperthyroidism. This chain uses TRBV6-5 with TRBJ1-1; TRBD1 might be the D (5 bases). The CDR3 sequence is CASSYLSSGTEAFF. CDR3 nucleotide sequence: TGTGCCAGCAGTTACTTATCATCAGGGACTGAAGCTTTCTTT.